Following are 17 T cell receptor beta chains from one sample sequenced in a study of spatial heterogeneity in lung cancer. The antigens these receptors bind are not known. TCRdb itself ran the 5' RACE reads through MiXCR, one entry per CDR3 protein. The sample includes roughly 800 distinct CDR3 sequences, around 30% of them seen just once. The time point: sample taken at primary tumor resection. The study, taken as a whole, reports: Tumor mutation count correlated with how many alpha and beta TCRs expanded intratumorally.

This material consisted of lung tumor tissue, taken at surgery. All receptors come from a male donor with early-stage non-small cell lung cancer.

By sample fraction, this clonotype is large (0.1 to 1%). The rearrangement links TRBV19 to TRBJ1-5, with a weak D call TRBD1 (5 bases). The CDR3 contains 18 residues. V lost 4 bases to trimming and J lost 3 bases, with 22 bases between them. The germline V gene encodes CDR1 LNHDA and CDR2 SQIVND (reference sequence). DNA of the CDR3: TGTGCCAGTAGTACCCCCTTAGCTACTACAGGATACAATCAGCCCCAGCATTTT. Amino acid sequence: CASSTPLATTGYNQPQHF. The full variable domain, in which reference TRBV19 and TRBJ1-5 provide the parts outside the CDR3, is DGGITQSPKYLFRKEGQNVTLSCEQNLNHDAMYWYRQDPGQGLRLIYYSQIVNDFQKGDIAEGYSVSREKKESFPLTVTSAQKNPTAFYLCASSTPLATTGYNQPQHFGDGTRLSIL.

The chain combines TRBV28 with TRBJ2-2; perhaps TRBD2 as D (5 bases). The germline gives CDR1 MDHEN, CDR2 SYDVKM. The ends were cut back, 0 bases at V and 1 base at J, with 6 bases in the middle. The CDR3 length is 15 residues. CDR3 region: CASSLWAGNTGELFF. For the CDR3, the DNA is TGTGCCAGCAGTTTATGGGCGGGGAACACCGGGGAGCTGTTTTTT.

This clonotype was seen more than once but under ten times. J is TRBJ1-5 and V is TRBV28; D gene uncertain. Trimming removed 2 bases from V and 4 bases from J, with 12 bases in between. Germline V gene sequence: CDR1 MDHEN, CDR2 SYDVKM. The CDR3 contains 15 residues. The CDR3 loop is CASSLHQMGNQPQHF. CDR3 sequence (DNA): TGTGCCAGCAGTTTACACCAAATGGGGAATCAGCCCCAGCATTTT.

In its sample, this clonotype was seen a few times. The CDR3 loop reads CASSTRDNSVEQYF. As DNA, the CDR3 is TGTGCCAGCAGCACCCGGGACAATTCCGTCGAGCAGTACTTC. V usage is TRBV7-2 and J usage is TRBJ2-7; D might be TRBD1 (6 bases). The V end lost 5 bases, the J end lost 6 bases, and 17 bases lay between the germline ends. CDR3 length equals 14 residues. Per the germline V gene, CDR1 is SGHTA and CDR2 is FQGNSA.

This chain connects TRBV7-9 to TRBJ2-1, with D unclear. Germline assignment: CDR1 SEHNR and CDR2 FQNEAQ (reference sequence). This CDR3 comprises 12 residues. V lost 11 bases, J lost 7 bases, and 15 bases lay in between. This chain's CDR3 is CAGPGVGNEQFF. CDR3 bases: TGTGCCGGACCCGGAGTGGGAAATGAGCAGTTCTTC. Using reference TRBV7-9 and TRBJ2-1 for the parts outside the CDR3, the full variable domain is DTGVSQNPRHKITKRGQNVTFRCDPISEHNRLYWYRQTLGQGPEFLTYFQNEAQLEKSRLLSDRFSAERPKGSFSTLEIQRTEQGDSAMYLCAGPGVGNEQFFGPGTRLTVL.

By share, this clonotype ranks as large. This chain connects TRBV28 to TRBJ2-7; D unclear. The CDR3 contains 14 residues. Germline values: CDR1 MDHEN, CDR2 SYDVKM. V lost 2 bases, J lost 6 bases, and 14 bases lay in between. The CDR3 region is CASSLELGFSEQYF. The CDR3 DNA sequence: TGTGCCAGCAGTTTAGAACTCGGATTCAGCGAGCAGTACTTC. Variable domain in full (rest from reference TRBV28 and TRBJ2-7): DVKVTQSSRYLVKRTGEKVFLECVQDMDHENMFWYRQDPGLGLRLIYFSYDVKMKEKGDIPEGYSVSREKKERFSLILESASTNQTSMYLCASSLELGFSEQYFGPGTRLTVT.

Concerning this clonotype: A much bigger clone sits one base away, suggesting this may be a read error. The chain has TRBV5-1 and TRBJ2-4; D gene unclear. The CDR3 contains 14 residues. Germline V gives CDR1 SGHRS, CDR2 YFSETQ. The CDR3 sequence is CASGLELAKNIQYF. DNA for the CDR3: TGCGCCAGCGGCTTGGAGCTAGCCAAAAACATTCAGTACTTC.

This chain links TRBV4-1 with TRBJ2-7; weak D call: TRBD2 (6 bases). V lost 0 bases and J lost 4, with 13 bases in between. The CDR3 consists of 15 residues. Germline CDR1 MGHRA, CDR2 YSYEKL. The CDR3 bases are TGCGCCAGCAGCCAAGACGGACGGGGGACTTACGAGCAGTACTTC. This sequence encodes CASSQDGRGTYEQYF.

This clonotype was observed a few times. This chain joins TRBV11-3 and TRBJ2-7; D remains unclear. The germline CDR1 and CDR2 sequences are SGHNT and YENEEA. The CDR3 runs to 12 residues. V was trimmed by 3 bases and J by 7 bases, leaving 10 bases between them. The CDR3 here is CASSLLDREQYF. CDR3 bases: TGTGCCAGCAGCTTGTTGGATCGGGAGCAGTACTTC.

This chain links TRBV10-3 with TRBJ2-7, with a tentative D call TRBD2 (5 bases). Per the germline V gene, CDR1 is ENHRY and CDR2 is SYGVKD. V gave up 0 bases and J gave up 2 bases, with 8 bases separating them. CDR3 length: 14 residues. The CDR3 nucleotides are TGTGCCATCAGTGAGTCGGACTTCACCTACGAGCAGTACTTC. Translation: CAISESDFTYEQYF.

This clonotype has just a few counts. The rearrangement uses TRBV6-2 or TRBV6-3 and TRBJ2-3; D ambiguous. The germline gives CDR1 MNHEY, CDR2 SVGEGT. The CDR3 length is 11 residues. Trimming shortened V by 4 bases and J by 4 bases, and 3 bases separated the two germline ends. The CDR3 protein is CASSSADTQYF. DNA of the CDR3: TGTGCCAGCAGTTCCGCAGATACGCAGTATTTT.

In this sample, this clonotype is medium-sized. This rearrangement joins TRBV5-5 to TRBJ1-5; D call uncertain. The V end lost 0 bases, the J end lost 7 bases, and 14 bases lay between the germline ends. Germline V lookup: CDR1 SGHKS, CDR2 YYEKEE (reference sequence). The CDR3 extends over 15 amino acids. The chain's CDR3 is CASSLEWELYQPQHF. Written as DNA, the CDR3 is TGTGCCAGCAGCTTGGAGTGGGAGCTCTACCAGCCCCAGCATTTT.

In its sample, this clonotype ranks as large. The CDR3 region has the DNA TGTGCCAGCAGCCAATTCAATAACTACGAGCAGTACTTC. Its translation is CASSQFNNYEQYF. V usage is TRBV3-1 and J usage is TRBJ2-7; unclear D gene. V dropped 2 bases and J dropped 3 bases, with 8 bases sitting between them. The CDR3 is made up of 13 amino acids. Germline values: CDR1 LGHDT, CDR2 YNNKEL (reference sequence).

This clonotype is medium-sized (0.01 to 0.1%) within its sample. Written as DNA, the CDR3 is TGTGCCAGCAGTTTCCGAACCTATGGCTACACCTTC. This sequence encodes CASSFRTYGYTF. The chain links TRBV28 to TRBJ1-2; D gene ambiguous. Trimming took off 3 bases at V and 4 bases at J, with 6 bases between the two ends. This CDR3 region has 12 residues. The germline V gene has CDR1 MDHEN and CDR2 SYDVKM.

The rearrangement uses TRBV12-3 or TRBV12-4 and TRBJ1-1; D is unresolved. Trimming removed 7 bases at V and 0 bases at J, with 12 bases between. There are 14 residues in the CDR3. The CDR3 DNA reads TGTGCCAGCATACGTGGCACCGTGAACACTGAAGCTTTCTTT. Protein: CASIRGTVNTEAFF.

This clonotype rates as large (0.1 to 1%). The V and J genes are TRBV20-1 and TRBJ2-3, with D hard to call. V dropped 3 bases and J dropped 0 bases, with 7 bases sitting between them. The CDR3 has 13 residues. CDR1 and CDR2 (germline): DFQATT, SNEGSKA (reference sequence). The CDR3 protein is CSARVSSTDTQYF. The CDR3 DNA reads as TGCAGTGCTAGGGTGTCTAGCACAGATACGCAGTATTTT.

This clonotype counts as large. The rearrangement links TRBV6-6 to TRBJ2-7; tentatively, D is TRBD1 (5 bases). This CDR3 has 13 residues. Germline V gene data show CDR1 as MNHNY and CDR2 as SVGAGI (reference sequence). V was pared by 2 bases and J by 4 bases, with 9 bases between. This chain's CDR3 is CASSYETAYEQYF. The DNA for the CDR3 is TGTGCCAGCAGTTACGAGACAGCGTACGAGCAGTACTTC.